One and the same sample provided the 2 T cell receptor beta chains below, sequenced in a study of molecular identifiers for immune sequencing clone quantification. TCRdb reanalysed the PCR reads using MiXCR and keeps one entry per CDR3 protein. The sample holds about 640,000 distinct CDR3 sequences; about 20% are singletons and the top ten take roughly 0.85%. The material sequenced was naive CD8+ T cells from blood, with Jurkat cell RNA spiked in. As for subset: FACS-sorted CD8+CD4-CCR7+CD45RA+ naive T cells. Receptor source: a human donor in good health. Some libraries in this study had Jurkat cell RNA spiked in.

This clonotype was observed a handful of times. The V gene is TRBV9, the J gene TRBJ2-1; D uncertain. The CDR3 loop spans 12 amino acids. Deletions cut 4 bases from V and 8 bases from J, with 10 bases between. Germline CDR1 SGDLS, CDR2 YYNGEE. This chain's CDR3 is CASSSLFYEQFF. The DNA for the CDR3 is TGTGCCAGCAGCTCCTTATTTTATGAGCAGTTCTTC.

In its sample, this clonotype was seen a few times. The rearrangement joins TRBV4-2 to TRBJ2-7; 10 bases fit TRBD1. The CDR3 covers 16 residues. J was trimmed by 2 bases and V by 1 base; bases with no gene match: 5. Per germline, CDR1 LGHNA and CDR2 YNFKEQ. The CDR3 is CASSQATGGATYEQYF. The DNA of the CDR3 is TGTGCCAGCAGCCAAGCGACAGGGGGCGCAACCTACGAGCAGTACTTC.